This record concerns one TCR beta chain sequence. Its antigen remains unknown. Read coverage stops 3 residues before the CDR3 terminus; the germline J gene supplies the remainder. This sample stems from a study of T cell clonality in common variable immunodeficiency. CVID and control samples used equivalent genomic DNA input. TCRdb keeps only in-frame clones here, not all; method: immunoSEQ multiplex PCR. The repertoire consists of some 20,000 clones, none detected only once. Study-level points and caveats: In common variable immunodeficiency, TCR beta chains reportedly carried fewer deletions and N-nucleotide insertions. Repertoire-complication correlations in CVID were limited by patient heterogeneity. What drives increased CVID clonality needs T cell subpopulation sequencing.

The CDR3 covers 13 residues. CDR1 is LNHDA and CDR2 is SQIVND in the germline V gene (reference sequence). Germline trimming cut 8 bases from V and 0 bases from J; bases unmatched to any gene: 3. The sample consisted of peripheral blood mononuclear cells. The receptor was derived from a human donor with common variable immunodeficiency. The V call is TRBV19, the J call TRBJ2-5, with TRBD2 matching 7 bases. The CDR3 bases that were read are TGTGCCAGTGCCGGGACTAACCAAGAGACC. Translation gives CASAGTNQET. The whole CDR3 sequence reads CASAGTNQETQYF.